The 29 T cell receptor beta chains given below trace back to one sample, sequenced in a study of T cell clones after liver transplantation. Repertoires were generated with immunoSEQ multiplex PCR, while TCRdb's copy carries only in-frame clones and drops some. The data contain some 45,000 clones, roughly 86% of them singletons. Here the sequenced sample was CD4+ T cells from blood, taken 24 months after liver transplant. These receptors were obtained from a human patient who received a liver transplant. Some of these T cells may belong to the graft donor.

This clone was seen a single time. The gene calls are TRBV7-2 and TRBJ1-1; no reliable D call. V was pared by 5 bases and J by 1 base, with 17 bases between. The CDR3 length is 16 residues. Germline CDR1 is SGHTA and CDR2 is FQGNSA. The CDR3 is CASSPGGSTRNTEAFF. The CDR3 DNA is TGTGCCAGCAGCCCCGGAGGGTCAACGAGGAACACTGAAGCTTTCTTT.

The CDR3 sequence: CASSLGLAGGGTLYEQYF. DNA for the CDR3: TGTGCCAGCAGCTTAGGGCTAGCGGGAGGTGGGACCCTCTACGAGCAGTACTTC. V and J are TRBV7-2 and TRBJ2-7; 11 bases align to TRBD2. CDR3 length equals 18 residues. With V trimmed by 1 base and J by 3 bases, 11 bases remained unmatched. Looked up from germline, CDR1 is SGHTA and CDR2 is FQGNSA.

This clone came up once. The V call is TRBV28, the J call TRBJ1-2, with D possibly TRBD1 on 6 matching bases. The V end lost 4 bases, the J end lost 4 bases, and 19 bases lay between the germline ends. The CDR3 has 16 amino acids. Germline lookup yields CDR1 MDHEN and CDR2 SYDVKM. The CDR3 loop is CASSSPGGFRTYGYTF. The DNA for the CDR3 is TGTGCCAGCAGTTCGCCCGGGGGCTTTCGAACCTATGGCTACACCTTC.

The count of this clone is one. CDR3: CASSMFQGFEQYF. CDR3 nucleotides: TGTGCCAGTAGTATGTTTCAAGGGTTCGAGCAGTACTTC. The V call is TRBV19, the J call TRBJ2-7; D gene ambiguous. V dropped 3 bases and J dropped 6 bases, with 12 bases sitting between them. Germline assignment: CDR1 LNHDA and CDR2 SQIVND (reference sequence). This CDR3 has 13 amino acids.

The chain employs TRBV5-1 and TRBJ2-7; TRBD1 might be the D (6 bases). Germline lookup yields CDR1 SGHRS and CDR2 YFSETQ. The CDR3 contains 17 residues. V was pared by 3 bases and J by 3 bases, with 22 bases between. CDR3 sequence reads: CASSSLLAAQGRYEQYF. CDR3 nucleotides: TGCGCCAGCAGCTCCCTTTTAGCCGCGCAGGGGCGCTACGAGCAGTACTTC.

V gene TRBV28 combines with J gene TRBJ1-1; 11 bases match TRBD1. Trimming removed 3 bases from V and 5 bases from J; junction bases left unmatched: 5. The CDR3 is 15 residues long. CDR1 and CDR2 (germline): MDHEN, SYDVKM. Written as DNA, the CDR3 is TGTGCCAGCAGTTTGCCCCGGGACAGGGGGACTGAAGCTTTCTTT. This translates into CASSLPRDRGTEAFF.

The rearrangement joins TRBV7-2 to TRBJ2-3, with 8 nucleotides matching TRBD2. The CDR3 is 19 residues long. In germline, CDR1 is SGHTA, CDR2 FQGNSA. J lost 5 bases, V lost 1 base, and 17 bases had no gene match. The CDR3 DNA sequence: TGTGCCAGCAGCTTAGTTCAATCCTCCCGGGGGGGTCGGCGAGATACGCAGTATTTT. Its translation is CASSLVQSSRGGRRDTQYF.

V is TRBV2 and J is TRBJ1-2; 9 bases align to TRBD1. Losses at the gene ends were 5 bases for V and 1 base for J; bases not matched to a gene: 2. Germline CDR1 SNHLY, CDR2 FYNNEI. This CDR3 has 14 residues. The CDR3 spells CASSLDRGNYGYTF. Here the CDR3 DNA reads TGTGCCAGCAGTTTGGACAGGGGTAACTATGGCTACACCTTC.

In DNA, the CDR3 is TGTGCCAGTAGCCTGACAGGGAAAAAGCTTCCTGAAGCTTTCTTT. Amino acids: CASSLTGKKLPEAFF. The rearrangement links TRBV19 to TRBJ1-1; 7 positions agree with TRBD1. Germline-derived CDR1 and CDR2 are LNHDA and SQIVND (reference sequence). CDR3 length: 15 residues. V lost 6 bases, J lost 6 bases, and 13 bases stayed unmatched.

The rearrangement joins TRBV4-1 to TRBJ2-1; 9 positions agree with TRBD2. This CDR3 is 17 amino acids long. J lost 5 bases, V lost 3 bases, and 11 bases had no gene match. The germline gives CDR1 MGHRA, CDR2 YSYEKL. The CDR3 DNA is TGCGCCAGCAGCCATAAAAGGGCGGGAGGGAAAGACAATGAGCAGTTCTTC. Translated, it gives CASSHKRAGGKDNEQFF.

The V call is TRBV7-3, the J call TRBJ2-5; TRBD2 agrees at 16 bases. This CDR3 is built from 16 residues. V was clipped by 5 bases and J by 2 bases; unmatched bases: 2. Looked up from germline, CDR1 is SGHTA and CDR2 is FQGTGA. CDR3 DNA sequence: TGTGCCAGCAGCCTGGGACTAGCGGGGGGGCAAGAGACCCAGTACTTC. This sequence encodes CASSLGLAGGQETQYF.

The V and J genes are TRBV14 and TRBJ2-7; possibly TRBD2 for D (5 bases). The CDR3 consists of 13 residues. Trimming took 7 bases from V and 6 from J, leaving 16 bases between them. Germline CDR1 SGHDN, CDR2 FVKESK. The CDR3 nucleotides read TGTGCCAGCACCCGACACCCTCGGGGCGAGCAGTACTTC. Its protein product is CASTRHPRGEQYF.

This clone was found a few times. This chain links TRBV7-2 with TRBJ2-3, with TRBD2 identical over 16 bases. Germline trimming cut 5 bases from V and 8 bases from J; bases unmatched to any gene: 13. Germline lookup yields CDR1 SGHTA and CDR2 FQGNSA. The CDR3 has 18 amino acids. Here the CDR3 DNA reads TGTGCCAGCAGCCCCGGGACTAGCGGGGGGGCCATTCAGACTACGCAGTATTTT. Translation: CASSPGTSGGAIQTTQYF. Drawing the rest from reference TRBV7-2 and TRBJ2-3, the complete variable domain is GAGVSQSPSNKVTEKGKDVELRCDPISGHTALYWYRQSLGQGLEFLIYFQGNSAPDKSGLPSDRFSAERTGGSVSTLTIQRTQQEDSAVYLCASSPGTSGGAIQTTQYFGPGTRLTVL.

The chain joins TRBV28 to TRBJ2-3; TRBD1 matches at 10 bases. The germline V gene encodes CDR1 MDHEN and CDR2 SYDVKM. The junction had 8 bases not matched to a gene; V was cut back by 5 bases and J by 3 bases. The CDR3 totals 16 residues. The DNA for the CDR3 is TGTGCCAGCAGTCCGAGGGGACAGGGGAAGACAGATACGCAGTATTTT. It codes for CASSPRGQGKTDTQYF.

The CDR3 DNA follows: TGCGCCAGCAGCTCGGACAACATGAACACTGAAGCTTTCTTT. This translates into CASSSDNMNTEAFF. This chain joins TRBV5-1 and TRBJ1-1, with D perhaps TRBD1 (5 bases). Looked up from germline, CDR1 is SGHRS and CDR2 is YFSETQ. The CDR3 has 14 residues. V was trimmed by 3 bases and J by 0 bases, leaving 9 bases between them.

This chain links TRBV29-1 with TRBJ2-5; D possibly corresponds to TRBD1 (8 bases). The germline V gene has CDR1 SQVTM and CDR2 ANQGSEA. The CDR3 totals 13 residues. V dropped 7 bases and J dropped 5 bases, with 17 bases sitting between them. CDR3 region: CSAPRGDRETQYF. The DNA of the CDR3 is TGCAGCGCCCCTCGGGGGGACAGGGAGACCCAGTACTTC.

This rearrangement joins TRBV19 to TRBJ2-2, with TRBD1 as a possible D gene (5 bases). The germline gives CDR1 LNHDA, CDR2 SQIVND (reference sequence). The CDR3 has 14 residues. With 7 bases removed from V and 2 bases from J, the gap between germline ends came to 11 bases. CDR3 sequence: CASTRTRNTGELFF. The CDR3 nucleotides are TGTGCCAGTACTCGGACAAGAAACACCGGGGAGCTGTTTTTT.

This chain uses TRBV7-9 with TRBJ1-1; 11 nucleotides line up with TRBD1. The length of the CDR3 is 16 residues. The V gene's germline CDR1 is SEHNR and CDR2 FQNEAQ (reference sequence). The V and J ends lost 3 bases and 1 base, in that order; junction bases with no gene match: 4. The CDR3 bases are TGTGCCAGCAGCTTGTTTGGGACAGGGGGGAACACTGAAGCTTTCTTT. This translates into CASSLFGTGGNTEAFF.

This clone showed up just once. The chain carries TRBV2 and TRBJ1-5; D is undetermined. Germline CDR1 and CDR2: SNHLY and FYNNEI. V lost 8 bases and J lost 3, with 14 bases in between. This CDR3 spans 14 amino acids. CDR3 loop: CASSISGSNQPQHF. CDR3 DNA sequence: TGTGCCAGCTCGATTTCAGGTTCCAATCAGCCCCAGCATTTT.

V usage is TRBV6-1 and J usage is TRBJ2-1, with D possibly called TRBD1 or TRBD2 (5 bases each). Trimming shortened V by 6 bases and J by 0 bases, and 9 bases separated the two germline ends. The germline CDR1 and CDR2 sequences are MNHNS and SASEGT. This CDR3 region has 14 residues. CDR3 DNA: TGTGCCAGCAGGGGGGTGGGCTCCTACAATGAGCAGTTCTTC. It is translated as CASRGVGSYNEQFF.

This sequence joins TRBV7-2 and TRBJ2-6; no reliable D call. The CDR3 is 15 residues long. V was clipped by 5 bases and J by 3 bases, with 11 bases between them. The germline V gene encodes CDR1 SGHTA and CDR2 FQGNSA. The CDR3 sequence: CASSLVGLGANVLTF. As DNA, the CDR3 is TGTGCCAGCAGCCTGGTAGGGCTTGGGGCCAACGTCCTGACTTTC.

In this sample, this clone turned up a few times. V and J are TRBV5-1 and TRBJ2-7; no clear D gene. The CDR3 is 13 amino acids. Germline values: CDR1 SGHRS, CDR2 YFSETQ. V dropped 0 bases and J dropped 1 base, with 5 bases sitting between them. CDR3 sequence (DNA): TGCGCCAGCAGCTTGGTGGGATCCTACGAGCAGTACTTC. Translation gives CASSLVGSYEQYF.

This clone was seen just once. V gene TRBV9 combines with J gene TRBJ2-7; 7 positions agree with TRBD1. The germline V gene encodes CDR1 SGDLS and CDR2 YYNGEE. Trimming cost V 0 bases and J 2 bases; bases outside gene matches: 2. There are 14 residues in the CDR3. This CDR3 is CASSVGDRAYEQYF. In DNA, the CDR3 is TGTGCCAGCAGCGTAGGGGACAGAGCCTACGAGCAGTACTTC.

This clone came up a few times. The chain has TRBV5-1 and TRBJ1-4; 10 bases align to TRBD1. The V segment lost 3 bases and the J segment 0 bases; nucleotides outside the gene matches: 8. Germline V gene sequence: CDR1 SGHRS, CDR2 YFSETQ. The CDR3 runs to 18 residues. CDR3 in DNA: TGCGCCAGCAGCTATACAGGACAGGGGGGTGCAACTAATGAAAAACTGTTTTTT. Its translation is CASSYTGQGGATNEKLFF.

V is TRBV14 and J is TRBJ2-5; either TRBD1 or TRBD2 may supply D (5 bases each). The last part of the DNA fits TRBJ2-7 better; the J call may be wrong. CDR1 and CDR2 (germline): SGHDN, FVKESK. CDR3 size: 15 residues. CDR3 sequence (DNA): TGTGCCAGCAGCCATGCAAGGGACCGTCGCTACGAGCAGTACTTC. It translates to CASSHARDRRYEQYF.

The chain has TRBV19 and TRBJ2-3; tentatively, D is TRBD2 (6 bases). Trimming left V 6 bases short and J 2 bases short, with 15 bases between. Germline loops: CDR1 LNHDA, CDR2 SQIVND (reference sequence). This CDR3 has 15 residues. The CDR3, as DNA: TGTGCCAGTAGCTCCGCAGCGGGCCCCACAGATACGCAGTATTTT. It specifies CASSSAAGPTDTQYF.

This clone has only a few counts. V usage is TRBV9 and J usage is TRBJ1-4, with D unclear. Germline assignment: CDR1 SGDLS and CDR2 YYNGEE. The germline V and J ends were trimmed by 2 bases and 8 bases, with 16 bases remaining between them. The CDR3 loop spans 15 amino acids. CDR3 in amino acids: CASSVGGRLGEKLFF. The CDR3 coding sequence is TGTGCCAGCAGCGTTGGCGGCAGGTTGGGGGAAAAACTGTTTTTT.

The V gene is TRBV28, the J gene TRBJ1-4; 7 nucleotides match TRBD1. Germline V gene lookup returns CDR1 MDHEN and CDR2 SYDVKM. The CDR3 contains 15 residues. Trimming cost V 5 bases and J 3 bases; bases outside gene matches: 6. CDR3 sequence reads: CASSPDRAANEKLFF. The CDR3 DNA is TGTGCCAGCAGTCCTGACAGGGCGGCTAATGAAAAACTGTTTTTT.

DNA for the CDR3: TGTGCCAGCACGGGGCTAGCGGGTGTATTTGCCGGGGAGCTGTTTTTT. The encoded protein is CASTGLAGVFAGELFF. The chain employs TRBV7-6 and TRBJ2-2; 8 positions match TRBD2. The germline gives CDR1 SGHVS, CDR2 FNYEAQ. The CDR3 spans 16 residues. V shed 7 bases, J shed 6 bases, and the junction held 13 bases outside the gene matches.